This T cell receptor (beta chain) came from a study of T cell repertoires in cytomegalovirus infection. Study background: A matching HLA type, together with CMV infection, was signaled by public TCR beta signatures. Study-wide results and limits: Individuals carrying CMV plus the relevant HLA were identified by cumulative frequency of public TCR beta families.

The CDR3 runs 15 residues. V was clipped by 6 bases and J by 0 bases, with 13 bases between them. CDR1 and CDR2 from the germline V gene are MNHEY and SMNVEV (reference sequence). TCRdb processed the reads anew with MiXCR; each CDR3 protein has one entry. The table lists about 130,000 distinct CDR3 sequences, approximately 24% of them singletons. Worth noting for this clonotype: What it recognizes is unknown.

The chain links TRBV27 to TRBJ2-3; D ambiguous. Sequenced: PBMCs, sequenced either directly or after in vitro stimulation (not recorded which). The receptor comes from a human donor in good health (CMV status not recorded). Some clones in this sample may be carry-over from other donors' samples. CDR3: CASSLGQLSTDTQYF. The CDR3, as DNA: TGTGCCAGCAGCCTCGGGCAGCTAAGCACAGATACGCAGTATTTT.